This T cell receptor (beta chain) was profiled in a study of T-cell memory formation after mild COVID-19. TCRdb fed the 5' RACE reads into MiXCR, producing one record per CDR3 protein. Of some 450,000 distinct CDR3 sequences in the sample, 20% are singletons; the top ten hold approximately 8.1%. The CDR3 has 13 residues. The germline CDR1 and CDR2 sequences are MNHEY and SVGEGT. Trimming stripped 10 bases from V and 6 bases from J, with 13 bases between. This clonotype originated in an adult woman who had mild COVID-19 (a few samples of this study predate the infection). Cell type and time point are not known. V usage is TRBV6-2 or TRBV6-3 and J usage is TRBJ1-6, with D possibly TRBD1 on 5 matching bases. Sequenced: PBMCs or a T cell subset sorted from them (not recorded which). The CDR3 reads CATARVGNSPLHF. The CDR3, as DNA: TGTGCCACCGCCAGGGTTGGTAATTCACCCCTCCACTTT.